This T cell receptor beta chain was recovered during a study of PD-L1 blockade in urothelial cancer (dated by TCRdb to the late 2010s). A note on the overall study: Therapy was started in the mid-2010s for all patients, and atezolizumab 1,200 mg was administered intravenously every 3 weeks. TCR sequencing covered pretreatment tumor samples and matched, serially collected peripheral blood taken before and after atezolizumab treatment. About 90% of the roughly 30 patients were males with bladder-origin urothelial cancer, and 18 of 29 reported a prior smoking history. In the same patients, pretreatment tumors underwent whole exome sequencing and RNA sequencing in addition to TCR sequencing. Progression-free survival longer than 6 months counted as durable clinical benefit, and TCR features were additionally tested against both progression-free and overall survival. An ECOG performance status of 0 or 1 was recorded for the patients, and 0 to 3 prior chemotherapy regimens had been received by the patients. Durable clinical benefit was achieved by nine patients but not by the remaining 20. Blood samples were analyzed 3 weeks after the start of treatment (second dose) and 6 weeks after the start of treatment. Blood samples yielded a median of around 130,000 T cells and tens of thousands of unique TCRs, with median clonality about 0.08. Pretreatment blood TCR-seq was available for about 28 patients, at least one posttreatment blood collection was obtained for around 24 patients, and tumor TCR-seq was available for around 24 patients. Somatic, immune and clinical correlates of response to PD-L1 blockade with atezolizumab in urothelial cancer were the focus of an exploratory multi-omic analysis.

Summary of the overall study and its limitations: Improved progression-free and overall survival was associated with having pretreatment peripheral blood TCR clonality below the median. Small sample size (n ≈ 29) and many exploratory analyses mean the results are intended to be hypothesis-generating. Greater expansion of tumor-associated TCR clones in peripheral blood 3 weeks after the start of treatment was observed in patients with durable benefit (n ≈ 24, p = 0.022).

This specimen's time point label, interpreted: pretreatment peripheral blood. A total of 25 to 30 patients with locally advanced or metastatic urothelial carcinoma, treated at Memorial Sloan Kettering on a trial protocol, made up the cohort. Peripheral blood mononuclear cells were collected pretreatment and during treatment, with between 1 and 8 total time points per patient. The Qiagen DNeasy Blood extraction kit was used to purify genomic DNA from total PBMCs and from tumor samples. PBMCs were collected pretreatment and during treatment, and were isolated and stored as previously described. Synthetic TCR analog templates were spiked into each PCR so that absolute template abundance could be estimated from read counts. Using the immunoSEQ assay, TCRbeta CDR3 regions were amplified from genomic DNA with bias-controlled V and J gene primers. Sequencing of rearranged TCRbeta segments was performed at approximately 20X coverage. Per the original workflow: Clustering was used to correct sequencing errors, and CDR3s were annotated against IMGT so that V, D and J genes could be assigned. Downstream analyses used only productive TCRbeta rearrangements, leaving out any out-of-frame or stop-codon sequences. Clonality was computed as one minus Shannon entropy normalized by the log of the number of unique productive sequences. Clones differing between time points or between blood and tumor were identified using Fisher's exact test with Benjamini-Hochberg correction, with an adjusted p below 0.01 applied as the threshold. Sourced from immuneACCESS, this table was stored by TCRdb with only in-frame sequences that have V and J called. A share of the clones is absent; for the studies checked, an unresolved V gene accounts for under half, and the remainder has no known explanation. That table supplies the V and J calls and clone size; D and trimming were determined from the DNA. The sample table contains 70,000 to 75,000 clones; only one count was recorded for under 90% of them. The ten largest clones represent approximately 4.5% of the sample.

Concerning this clone itself: Its antigen is still unknown. The input lacks base qualities; no much larger clone sits a single base away.

This specimen was PBMCs, taken around atezolizumab (anti-PD-L1) treatment. This sequence was found in a man aged 70 or older with urothelial cancer.

The CDR3 corresponds to CASSYTAVGRSYEQYF. In nucleotides, the sequence is TGTGCCAGCAGCTACACGGCGGTCGGCCGCTCCTACGAGCAGTACTTC. The chain employs TRBV11-2 and TRBJ2-7, with the D gene uncertain. The cysteine opens and the phenylalanine closes a CDR3 of 16 amino acids. The DNA shown is the 48-base CDR3, in frame from base 1. Looking up the germline V gene yields CDR1 SGHAT and CDR2 FQNNGV. V is clipped by 4 bases and J by 0 bases, and the sequence between their germline boundaries is 16 bases long.